Each of the 21 T cell receptor beta chains below was sequenced from the same sample in a study of vaccination effects on CD4 cells after COVID-19 (dated by TCRdb to between 2020 and 2023). In the ViraFEST assay, PBMC were stimulated with viral peptide pools, and TCR sequencing was then used to find antigen-specific CD4+ T cell clonotypes based on their expansion. After 10 to 11 days of culture, CD4+ T cells were isolated with the EasySep CD4+ T cell isolation kit. PCR-confirmed SARS-CoV-2 infection had occurred in convalescent patients between March and December 2020, before the Alpha, Beta and Delta variants emerged in the United States. The library came from the immunoSEQ multiplex PCR assay. TCRdb provides this immuneACCESS table in a form limited to in-frame rearrangements. Some clones are lacking; in checked studies, under half of them reflect an unresolved V gene, and why the rest are absent is not known. The sample table shows some 38,000 clones, and around 70% are seen once. In total, the top ten clones hold about 18% of the sample.

What these receptors recognize is not known. The sequences come from CD4+ T cells from PBMCs cultured with HCoV-NL63 spike peptides, collected before COVID-19 vaccination. The sample's cell subset or site label is to be understood as: HCoV-NL63 spike overlapping peptide pool stimulation. These receptors were taken from a human donor who had a prior SARS-CoV-2 infection.

This clone has just a few counts. V is TRBV7-3 and J is TRBJ1-1; a weak D match, TRBD1 (5 bases). Trimming removed 2 bases at V and 4 bases at J, with 17 bases between. The CDR3 runs 16 residues. Germline-derived CDR1 and CDR2 are SGHTA and FQGTGA. The CDR3 here is CASSLYPRQGGTEAFF. The CDR3 DNA reads as TGTGCCAGCAGCTTATACCCTAGGCAGGGTGGCACTGAAGCTTTCTTT.

This sequence joins TRBV5-8 and TRBJ2-1, with D tentatively TRBD1 (5 bases). Germline assignment: CDR1 SGHTS and CDR2 YDEGEE. CDR3 length equals 12 residues. Trimming removed 4 bases from V and 5 bases from J, with 7 bases in between. The CDR3: CASSATDNEQFF. In DNA form, the CDR3 reads TGTGCCAGCAGCGCGACAGACAATGAGCAGTTCTTC.

V gene TRBV6-1 combines with J gene TRBJ2-1; D ambiguous. The CDR3 runs to 17 residues. The germline gives CDR1 MNHNS, CDR2 SASEGT. Trimming took off 4 bases at V and 6 bases at J, with 22 bases between the two ends. The CDR3 coding sequence is TGTGCCAGCAGTGGCCGCCCCCTTGTTGGGTTGTTCAATGAGCAGTTCTTC. This encodes CASSGRPLVGLFNEQFF.

Points on this clone: A junction boundary mismatches the germline segment, possibly from a read error. The gene calls are TRBV7-7 and TRBJ2-1; D gene uncertain. The CDR3 sequence is 13 residues long. CDR1 and CDR2 (germline): SSHAT, FNYEAQ (reference sequence). CDR3 in DNA: TGTGCTAGCAGCTTAGGCTCTCACAATGAGCAGTTCTTC. Translating gives CASSLGSHNEQFF.

Only a few counts were recorded for this clone. The V gene is TRBV2, the J gene TRBJ2-3; 9 nucleotides match TRBD1. V lost 6 bases, J lost 4 bases, and 5 bases stayed unmatched. The CDR3 is 14 residues long. In germline, CDR1 is SNHLY, CDR2 FYNNEI. The CDR3 DNA is TGTGCCAGCAGGGACAGGGGATCCGCAGATACGCAGTATTTT. This gives the protein CASRDRGSADTQYF.

The chain uses TRBV5-8 and TRBJ1-5, with D unresolved. The CDR3 runs to 14 residues. CDR1 and CDR2 from the germline V gene are SGHTS and YDEGEE. The germline V and J ends were trimmed by 4 bases and 5 bases, with 13 bases remaining between them. DNA for the CDR3: TGTGCCAGCAGCCTGTGGGGTGGTGATCAGCCCCAGCATTTT. Amino acid sequence: CASSLWGGDQPQHF.

The J gene is TRBJ2-2, the V gene TRBV11-3; perhaps D is TRBD1 or TRBD2 (5 bases each). In germline, CDR1 is SGHNT, CDR2 YENEEA. The length of the CDR3 is 15 residues. V shed 5 bases and J shed 0 bases, with 10 bases lying between them. The CDR3 here is CASSRDGTNTGELFF. The CDR3 nucleotides read TGTGCCAGCAGCAGGGACGGAACGAACACCGGGGAGCTGTTTTTT.

V is TRBV6-5 and J is TRBJ1-5; perhaps TRBD1 as D (6 bases). V was shortened by 1 base and J by 7 bases, with 17 bases between the two germline ends. Looked up from germline, CDR1 is MNHEY and CDR2 is SVGAGI. CDR3 size: 16 residues. In nucleotides, the CDR3 is TGTGCCAGCAGTTACTATCCTCGGGGGCTGGGGCAGCCCCAGCATTTT. It yields the protein CASSYYPRGLGQPQHF.

This clone was observed a single time. The chain carries TRBV5-1 and TRBJ2-5, with D uncertain. The germline CDR1 and CDR2 sequences are SGHRS and YFSETQ. The V end lost 0 bases, the J end lost 4 bases, and 1 base lay between the germline ends. The CDR3 is 11 amino acids. CDR3 in amino acids: CASSLAETQYF. The CDR3 DNA reads TGCGCCAGCAGCTTGGCAGAGACCCAGTACTTC.

The chain employs TRBV28 and TRBJ2-1; no firm D call. This CDR3 comprises 17 residues. The ends were cut back, 5 bases at V and 0 bases at J, with 17 bases in the middle. CDR1 is MDHEN and CDR2 is SYDVKM in the germline V gene. The CDR3 reads CASSASYGESSYNEQFF. The DNA of the CDR3 is TGTGCCAGCAGTGCCTCATACGGAGAGAGCTCCTACAATGAGCAGTTCTTC.

Concerning this clone itself: An end of the junction does not agree with germline; a read error may underlie this. The chain carries TRBV7-7 and TRBJ2-7; 8 bases match TRBD2. The germline V gene has CDR1 SSHAT and CDR2 FNYEAQ (reference sequence). This CDR3 comprises 13 residues. The CDR3 region has the DNA TGTGCTAGCAGCTTAGCGGGGTCATCCGAGCAGTACTTC. The encoded protein is CASSLAGSSEQYF.

The V and J genes are TRBV6-7 and TRBJ2-4; the D gene is possibly TRBD1 (5 bases). TRBV6-7 is treated as an ORF (open reading frame) with a function not yet certain. The V and J ends lost 8 bases and 0 bases respectively, with 8 bases between them. The CDR3 has 13 residues. The CDR3 is CASPQGAKNIQYF. CDR3 DNA: TGTGCCAGCCCCCAGGGAGCCAAAAACATTCAGTACTTC.

The genes are TRBV20-1 and TRBJ1-1, with D unresolved. The CDR3 has 13 residues. Deletions cut 3 bases from V and 0 bases from J, with 8 bases between. The germline CDR1 and CDR2 sequences are DFQATT and SNEGSKA (reference sequence). CDR3 in amino acids: CSASRAVNTEAFF. The CDR3 coding sequence is TGCAGTGCTAGTCGGGCAGTGAACACTGAAGCTTTCTTT.

The chain links TRBV30 to TRBJ2-3, with TRBD2 identical over 9 bases. This CDR3 has 16 amino acids. Trimming removed 3 bases from V and 0 bases from J; junction bases left unmatched: 7. Germline lookup yields CDR1 GTSNPN and CDR2 SVGIG (reference sequence). CDR3 sequence: CAWRLPSGASTDTQYF. The CDR3 coding sequence is TGTGCCTGGAGATTACCTAGCGGGGCTAGCACAGATACGCAGTATTTT.

The chain carries TRBV5-4 and TRBJ2-1; 9 positions agree with TRBD2. This CDR3 is 16 amino acids long. With V trimmed by 4 bases and J by 7 bases, 12 bases remained unmatched. Per germline, CDR1 SGHNT and CDR2 YYREEE (reference sequence). The DNA of the CDR3 is TGTGCCAGCAGCCCCAGGGGCGGGGGGGCGAAAAATGAGCAGTTCTTC. Encoded protein: CASSPRGGGAKNEQFF.

This rearrangement joins TRBV30 to TRBJ1-4, with TRBD1 matching over 8 bases. The CDR3 has 14 amino acids. Germline CDR1 GTSNPN, CDR2 SVGIG (reference sequence). V gave up 0 bases and J gave up 7 bases; unmatched junction bases: 4. In DNA, the CDR3 is TGTGCCTGGAGTGTACAGGGGGGAAGTGAAAAACTGTTTTTT. The encoded protein is CAWSVQGGSEKLFF.

This sequence joins TRBV2 and TRBJ1-2; 9 bases are shared with TRBD1. Germline V gene sequence: CDR1 SNHLY, CDR2 FYNNEI. With 6 bases clipped from V and 8 bases from J, the junction kept 10 bases outside the gene matches. This CDR3 contains 14 residues. The CDR3 protein is CASSRSRDRAGYTF. DNA of the CDR3: TGTGCCAGCAGCCGTAGCCGGGACAGGGCCGGCTACACCTTC.

This clone was observed a few times. The genes are TRBV5-4 and TRBJ2-7, with unresolved D. This CDR3 contains 13 residues. Between the trimmed V and J ends, which lost 0 bases and 6 bases, there was a span of 10 bases. Looked up from germline, CDR1 is SGHNT and CDR2 is YYREEE (reference sequence). The DNA for the CDR3 is TGTGCCAGCAGCTTGGCGTATGAGCGCGAGCAGTACTTC. Encoded protein: CASSLAYEREQYF.

V gene TRBV7-2 combines with J gene TRBJ2-1; tentatively, D is TRBD2 (5 bases). CDR1 is SGHTA and CDR2 is FQGNSA in the germline V gene. V dropped 1 base and J dropped 8 bases, with 12 bases sitting between them. CDR3 size: 14 residues. Written as DNA, the CDR3 is TGTGCCAGCAGCTTAGGTTGGACTTCTTATGAGCAGTTCTTC. Protein: CASSLGWTSYEQFF.

Only one count was recorded for this clone. The CDR3 DNA is TGCGCCAGCCGCCGCGACAGGGGTAATAGAACAGATACGCAGTATTTT. It encodes CASRRDRGNRTDTQYF. This rearrangement joins TRBV10-1 to TRBJ2-3, with 8 nucleotides matching TRBD1. Germline-derived CDR1 and CDR2 are WNHNN and SYGVQD (reference sequence). V was clipped by 8 bases and J by 3 bases; unmatched bases: 13. CDR3 length: 16 amino acids.

This clone is medium-sized (0.01 to 0.1%) in the sample. The chain employs TRBV18 and TRBJ2-3, with D tentatively TRBD1 (6 bases). Trimming cost V 8 bases and J 8 bases, with 17 bases left between them. Germline V gives CDR1 KGHSH, CDR2 LQKENI. This CDR3 is 13 amino acids long. The CDR3 loop reads CASGTGHGGTQYF. Written as DNA, the CDR3 is TGTGCCAGCGGAACAGGGCATGGTGGTACGCAGTATTTT.